This entry describes one TCR beta chain. Its specificity is not known. The CDR3 extends over 13 amino acids. Trimming took 5 bases from V and 0 from J, leaving 8 bases between them. Germline-derived CDR1 and CDR2 are SEHNR and FQNEAQ (reference sequence). These data originate in a study of T cell responses to AZD1222 COVID-19 vaccine. Whole-study results and caveats: Repertoire sampling occurred only after the peak T cell response. Dominant at 160-218 and 743-854, vaccine-associated CD4 TCRs also spanned spike. There were mostly white British donors and more females than males, and clonal diversity was possibly underestimated. Just 5 to 7 AZD1222 recipients were seropositive at baseline.

The assay was immunoSEQ multiplex PCR, and TCRdb's table has in-frame clones only and misses some. The repertoire includes 200,000 to 250,000 clones, roughly 94% of them detected once, and roughly 1.8% sits in the top ten. The source is an adult who received the MenACWY meningococcal vaccine as a control. The chain uses TRBV7-9 and TRBJ2-7; no clear D gene. This sample comprised peripheral blood, obtained 28 days after the second dose of the MenACWY control vaccine. The CDR3 loop reads CASSPRSSYEQYF. For the CDR3, the DNA is TGTGCCAGCAGCCCTCGAAGCTCCTACGAGCAGTACTTC. Filled out from reference TRBV7-9 and TRBJ2-7, the complete variable domain reads DTGVSQNPRHKITKRGQNVTFRCDPISEHNRLYWYRQTLGQGPEFLTYFQNEAQLEKSRLLSDRFSAERPKGSFSTLEIQRTEQGDSAMYLCASSPRSSYEQYFGPGTRLTVT.